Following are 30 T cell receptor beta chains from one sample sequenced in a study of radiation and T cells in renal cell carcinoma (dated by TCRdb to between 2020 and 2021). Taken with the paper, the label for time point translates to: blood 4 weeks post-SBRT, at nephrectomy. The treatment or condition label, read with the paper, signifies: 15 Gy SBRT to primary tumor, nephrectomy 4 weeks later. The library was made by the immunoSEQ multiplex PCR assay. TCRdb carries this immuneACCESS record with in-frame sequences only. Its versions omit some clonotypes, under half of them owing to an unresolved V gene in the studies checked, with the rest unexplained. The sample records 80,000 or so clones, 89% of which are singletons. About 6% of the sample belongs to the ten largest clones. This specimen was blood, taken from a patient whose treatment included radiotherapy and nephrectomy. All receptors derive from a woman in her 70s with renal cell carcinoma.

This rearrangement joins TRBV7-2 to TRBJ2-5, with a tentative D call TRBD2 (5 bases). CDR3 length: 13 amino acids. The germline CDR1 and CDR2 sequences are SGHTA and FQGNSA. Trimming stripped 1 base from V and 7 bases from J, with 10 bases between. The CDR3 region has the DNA TGTGCCAGCAGCTTAGGGCTAGCAGGGACCCAGTACTTC. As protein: CASSLGLAGTQYF.

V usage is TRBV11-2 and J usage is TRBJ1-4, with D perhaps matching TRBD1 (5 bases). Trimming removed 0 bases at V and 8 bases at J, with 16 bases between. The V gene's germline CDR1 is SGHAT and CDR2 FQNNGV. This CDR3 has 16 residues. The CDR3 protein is CASSLDLRGAGEKLFF. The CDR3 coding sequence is TGTGCCAGCAGCTTAGATCTGAGGGGCGCGGGAGAAAAACTGTTTTTT.

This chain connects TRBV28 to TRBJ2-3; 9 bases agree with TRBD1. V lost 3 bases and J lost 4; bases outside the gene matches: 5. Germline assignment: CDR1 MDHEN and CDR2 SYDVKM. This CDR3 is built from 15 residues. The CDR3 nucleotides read TGTGCCAGCAGTTTGGGGACAGGGTCCGCAGATACGCAGTATTTT. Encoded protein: CASSLGTGSADTQYF.

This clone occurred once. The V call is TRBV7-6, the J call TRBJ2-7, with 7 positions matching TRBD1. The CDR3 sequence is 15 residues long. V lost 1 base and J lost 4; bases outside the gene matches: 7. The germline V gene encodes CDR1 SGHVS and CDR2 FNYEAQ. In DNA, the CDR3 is TGTGCCAGCAGCTTAGGGGGAAGGGGGCAATACGAGCAGTACTTC. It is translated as CASSLGGRGQYEQYF.

The CDR3 coding sequence is TGTGCCAGTAAGCGGGGAGGCTATGGCTACACCTTC. Its translation is CASKRGGYGYTF. This sequence joins TRBV19 and TRBJ1-2; the D is unclear. Looked up from germline, CDR1 is LNHDA and CDR2 is SQIVND (reference sequence). This CDR3 is 12 amino acids long. The germline V and J ends were trimmed by 7 bases and 4 bases, with 10 bases remaining between them.

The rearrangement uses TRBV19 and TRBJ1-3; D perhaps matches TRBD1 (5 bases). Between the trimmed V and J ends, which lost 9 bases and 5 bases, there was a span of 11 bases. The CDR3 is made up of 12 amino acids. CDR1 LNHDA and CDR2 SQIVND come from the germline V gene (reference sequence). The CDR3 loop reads CASSGFRNTIYF. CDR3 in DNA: TGTGCCAGCTCAGGGTTTCGAAACACCATATATTTT.

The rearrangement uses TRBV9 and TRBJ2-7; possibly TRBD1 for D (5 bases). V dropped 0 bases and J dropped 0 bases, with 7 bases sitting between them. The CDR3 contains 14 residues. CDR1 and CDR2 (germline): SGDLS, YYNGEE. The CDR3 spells CASSVVDSSYEQYF. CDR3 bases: TGTGCCAGCAGCGTAGTTGACAGCTCCTACGAGCAGTACTTC. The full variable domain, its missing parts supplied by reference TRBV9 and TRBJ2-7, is DSGVTQTPKHLITATGQRVTLRCSPRSGDLSVYWYQQSLDQGLQFLIQYYNGEERAKGNILERFSAQQFPDLHSELNLSSLELGDSALYFCASSVVDSSYEQYFGPGTRLTVT.

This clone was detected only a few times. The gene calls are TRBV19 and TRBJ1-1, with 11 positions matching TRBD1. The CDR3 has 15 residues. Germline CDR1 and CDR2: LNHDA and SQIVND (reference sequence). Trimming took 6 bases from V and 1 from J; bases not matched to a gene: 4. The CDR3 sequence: CASSGQGAGNTEAFF. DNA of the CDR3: TGTGCCAGTAGCGGACAGGGGGCTGGGAACACTGAAGCTTTCTTT.

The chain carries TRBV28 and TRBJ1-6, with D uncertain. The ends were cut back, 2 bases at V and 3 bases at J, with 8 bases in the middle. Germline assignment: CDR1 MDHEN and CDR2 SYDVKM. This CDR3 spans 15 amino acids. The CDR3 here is CASSLPASYNSPLHF. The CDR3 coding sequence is TGTGCCAGCAGTTTACCAGCAAGCTATAATTCACCCCTCCACTTT.

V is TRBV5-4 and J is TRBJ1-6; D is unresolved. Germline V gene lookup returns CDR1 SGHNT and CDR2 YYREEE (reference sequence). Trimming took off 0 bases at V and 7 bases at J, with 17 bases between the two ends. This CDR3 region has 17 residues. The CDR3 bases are TGTGCCAGCAGCTTGGATAGGTCCCCCGGCCTCAATTCACCCCTCCACTTT. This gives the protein CASSLDRSPGLNSPLHF.

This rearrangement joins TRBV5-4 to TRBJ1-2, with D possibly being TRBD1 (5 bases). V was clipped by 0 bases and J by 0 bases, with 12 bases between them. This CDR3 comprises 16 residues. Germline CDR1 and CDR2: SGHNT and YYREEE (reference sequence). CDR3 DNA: TGTGCCAGCAGCTTGGCAGGGCGATCCACTAACTATGGCTACACCTTC. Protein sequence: CASSLAGRSTNYGYTF.

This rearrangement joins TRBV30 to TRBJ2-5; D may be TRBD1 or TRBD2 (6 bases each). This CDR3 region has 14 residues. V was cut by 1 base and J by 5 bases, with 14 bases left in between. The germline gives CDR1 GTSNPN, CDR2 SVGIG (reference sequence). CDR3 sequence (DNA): TGTGCCTGGAGTGCCGGGGGCAAGGTTGAGACCCAGTACTTC. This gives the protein CAWSAGGKVETQYF.

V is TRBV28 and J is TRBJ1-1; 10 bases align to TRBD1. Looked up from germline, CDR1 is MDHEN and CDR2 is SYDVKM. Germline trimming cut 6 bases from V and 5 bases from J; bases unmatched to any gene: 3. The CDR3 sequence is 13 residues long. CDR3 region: CASSGQGETEAFF. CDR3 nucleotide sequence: TGTGCCAGCAGCGGACAGGGGGAGACTGAAGCTTTCTTT.

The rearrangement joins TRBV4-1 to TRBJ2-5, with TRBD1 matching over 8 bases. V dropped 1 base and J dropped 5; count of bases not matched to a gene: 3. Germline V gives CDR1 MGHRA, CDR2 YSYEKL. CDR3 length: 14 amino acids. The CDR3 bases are TGCGCCAGCAGCCAAGGGACAGGGTGGGAGACCCAGTACTTC. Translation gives CASSQGTGWETQYF.

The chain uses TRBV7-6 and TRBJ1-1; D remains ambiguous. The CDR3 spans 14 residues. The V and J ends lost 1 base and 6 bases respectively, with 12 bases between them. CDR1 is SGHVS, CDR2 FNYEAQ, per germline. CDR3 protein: CASSLVGGQSEAFF. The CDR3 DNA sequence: TGTGCCAGCAGCTTAGTAGGCGGCCAGTCTGAAGCTTTCTTT.

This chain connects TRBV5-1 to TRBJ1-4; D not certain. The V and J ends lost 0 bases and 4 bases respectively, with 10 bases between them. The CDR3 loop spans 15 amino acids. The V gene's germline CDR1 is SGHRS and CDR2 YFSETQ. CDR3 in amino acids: CASSLGGQLNEKLFF. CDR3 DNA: TGCGCCAGCAGCTTGGGAGGGCAGCTTAATGAAAAACTGTTTTTT.

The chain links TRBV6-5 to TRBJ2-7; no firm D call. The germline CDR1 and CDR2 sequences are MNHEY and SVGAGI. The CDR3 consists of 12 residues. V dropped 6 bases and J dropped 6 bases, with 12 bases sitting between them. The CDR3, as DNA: TGTGCCAGCAGCTCCCTTCAAGGCGAGCAGTACTTC. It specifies CASSSLQGEQYF.

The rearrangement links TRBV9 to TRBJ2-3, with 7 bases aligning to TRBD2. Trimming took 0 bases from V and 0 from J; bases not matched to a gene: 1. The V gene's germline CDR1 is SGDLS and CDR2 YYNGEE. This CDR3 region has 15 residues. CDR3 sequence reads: CASSVVGGSTDTQYF. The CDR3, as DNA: TGTGCCAGCAGCGTAGTCGGGGGGAGCACAGATACGCAGTATTTT.

CDR3 nucleotides: TGTGCCAGCAGCTTGCAAGCGGGGGTATACAATGAGCAGTTCTTC. Protein product: CASSLQAGVYNEQFF. The chain couples TRBV7-8 to TRBJ2-1; TRBD2 agrees at 8 bases. The germline gives CDR1 SGHVS, CDR2 FQNEAQ. CDR3 size: 15 residues. V shed 3 bases and J 4 bases; nucleotides not matched to a gene: 5. Variable domain in full (rest from reference TRBV7-8 and TRBJ2-1): GAGVSQSPRYKVAKRGQDVALRCDPISGHVSLFWYQQALGQGPEFLTYFQNEAQLDKSGLPSDRFFAERPEGSVSTLKIQRTQQEDSAVYLCASSLQAGVYNEQFFGPGTRLTVL.

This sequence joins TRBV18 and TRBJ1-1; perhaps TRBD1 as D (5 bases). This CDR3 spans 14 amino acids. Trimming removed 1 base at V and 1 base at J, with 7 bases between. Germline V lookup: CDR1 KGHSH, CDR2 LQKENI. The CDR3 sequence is CASSPQGRNTEAFF. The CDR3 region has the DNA TGTGCCAGCTCACCACAGGGGCGGAACACTGAAGCTTTCTTT.

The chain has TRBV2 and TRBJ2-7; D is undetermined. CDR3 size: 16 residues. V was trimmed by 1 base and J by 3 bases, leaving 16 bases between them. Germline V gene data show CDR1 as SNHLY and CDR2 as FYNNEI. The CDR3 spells CASSEERPSLRYEQYF. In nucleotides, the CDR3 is TGTGCCAGCAGTGAAGAGCGACCGTCCCTGCGCTACGAGCAGTACTTC.

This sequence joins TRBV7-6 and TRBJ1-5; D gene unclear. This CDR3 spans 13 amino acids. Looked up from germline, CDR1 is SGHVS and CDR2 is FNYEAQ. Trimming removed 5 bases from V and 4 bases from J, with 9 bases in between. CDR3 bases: TGTGCCAGCAGCAGCGCCCAAAATCAGCCCCAGCATTTT. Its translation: CASSSAQNQPQHF.

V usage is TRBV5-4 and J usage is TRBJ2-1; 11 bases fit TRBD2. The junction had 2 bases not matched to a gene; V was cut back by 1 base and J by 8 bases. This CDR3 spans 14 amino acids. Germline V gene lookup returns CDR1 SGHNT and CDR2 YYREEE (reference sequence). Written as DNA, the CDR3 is TGTGCCAGCAGCTTGAGTAGCGGGGGGGATGAGCAGTTCTTC. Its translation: CASSLSSGGDEQFF.

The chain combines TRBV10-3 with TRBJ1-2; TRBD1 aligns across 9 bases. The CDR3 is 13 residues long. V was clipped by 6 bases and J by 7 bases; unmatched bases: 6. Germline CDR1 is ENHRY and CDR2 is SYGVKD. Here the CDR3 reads CAISSDRGFGYTF. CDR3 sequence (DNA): TGTGCCATCAGCTCCGACAGGGGGTTTGGCTACACCTTC.

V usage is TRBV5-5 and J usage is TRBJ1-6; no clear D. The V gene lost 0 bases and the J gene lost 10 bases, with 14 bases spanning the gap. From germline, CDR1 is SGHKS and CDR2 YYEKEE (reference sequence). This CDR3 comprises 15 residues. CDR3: CASSLGGPTGSPLHF. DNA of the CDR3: TGTGCCAGCAGCTTGGGAGGACCCACTGGGTCACCCCTCCACTTT.

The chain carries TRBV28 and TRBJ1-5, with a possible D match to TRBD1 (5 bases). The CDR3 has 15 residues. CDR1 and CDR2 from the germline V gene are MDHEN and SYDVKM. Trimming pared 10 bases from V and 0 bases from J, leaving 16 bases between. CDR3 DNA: TGTGCCACGAAAGGGGCAGTATATAGCAATCAGCCCCAGCATTTT. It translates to CATKGAVYSNQPQHF.

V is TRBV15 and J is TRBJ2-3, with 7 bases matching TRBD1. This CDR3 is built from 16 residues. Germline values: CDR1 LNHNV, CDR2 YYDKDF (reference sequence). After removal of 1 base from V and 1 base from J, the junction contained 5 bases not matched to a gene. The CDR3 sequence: CATSRGRQGGTDTQYF. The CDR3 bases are TGTGCCACCAGCAGAGGGAGGCAGGGGGGCACAGATACGCAGTATTTT.

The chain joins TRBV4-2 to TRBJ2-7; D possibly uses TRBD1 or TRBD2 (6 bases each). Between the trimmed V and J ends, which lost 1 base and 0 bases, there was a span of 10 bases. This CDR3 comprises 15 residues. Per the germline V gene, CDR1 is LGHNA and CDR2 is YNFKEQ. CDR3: CASSQGGAGSYEQYF. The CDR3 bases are TGTGCCAGCAGCCAAGGGGGGGCGGGCTCCTACGAGCAGTACTTC.

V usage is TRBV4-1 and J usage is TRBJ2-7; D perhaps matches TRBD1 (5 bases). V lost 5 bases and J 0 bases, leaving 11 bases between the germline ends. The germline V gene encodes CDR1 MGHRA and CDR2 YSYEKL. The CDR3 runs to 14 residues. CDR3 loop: CASSIRQSSYEQYF. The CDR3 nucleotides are TGCGCCAGCAGCATTCGACAGTCCTCCTACGAGCAGTACTTC.

Written as DNA, the CDR3 is TGTGCCTGGAGTTCGGGACAGCCCATCTCTGGAAACACCATATATTTT. Translation: CAWSSGQPISGNTIYF. The chain uses TRBV30 and TRBJ1-3, with 7 bases aligning to TRBD1. Per germline, CDR1 GTSNPN and CDR2 SVGIG (reference sequence). The CDR3 has 16 amino acids. After removal of 2 bases from V and 0 bases from J, the junction contained 7 bases not matched to a gene.